Listed below are T cell receptor beta chains from one sample, sequenced in a study of T-cell reconstitution after alpha-beta-depleted transplantation in children. Using its own MiXCR run on the PCR reads, TCRdb lists one record per CDR3 protein. The sample lists a few hundred thousand distinct CDR3 sequences; around 20% were seen once. The sequenced sample was PBMCs from the stem cell graft donor, obtained from the stem cell graft. The receptor set was obtained from a human donor who donated a stem cell graft to a child with acute lymphoblastic leukemia. CDR3s leave out the opening cysteine and the closing phenylalanine or tryptophan. The order of the fields is J gene, V gene, CDR3 protein.

J gene: TRBJ2-7; V gene: TRBV7-8; CDR3 protein: ASSPRLAGEYEQY
J gene: TRBJ2-7; V gene: TRBV5-1; CDR3 protein: ASSQPMATPEAYEQY
J gene: TRBJ2-7; V gene: TRBV6-5; CDR3 protein: ASSSPGLMISEQY
J gene: TRBJ2-7; V gene: TRBV27; CDR3 protein: ASKDRGYEQY
J gene: TRBJ2-5; V gene: TRBV5-1; CDR3 protein: ASSWSGSWTETQY
J gene: TRBJ2-5; V gene: TRBV20-1; CDR3 protein: SASVWGDRDQETQY
J gene: TRBJ2-7; V gene: TRBV10-3; CDR3 protein: AIKTDRNGPYEQY
J gene: TRBJ2-7; V gene: TRBV9; CDR3 protein: ASSVAASGFYEQY
J gene: TRBJ2-7; V gene: TRBV19; CDR3 protein: AWDGDYEQY
J gene: TRBJ2-5; V gene: TRBV5-1; CDR3 protein: ASSVTGGGGETQY
J gene: TRBJ2-3; V gene: TRBV7-6; CDR3 protein: ASSAPGQGSDTQY
J gene: TRBJ2-1; V gene: TRBV3-1; CDR3 protein: ASSPHAGVGYNEQF
J gene: TRBJ2-7; V gene: TRBV7-8; CDR3 protein: ASSLASPAKY
J gene: TRBJ2-1; V gene: TRBV5-1; CDR3 protein: ASSLGLAGGPAYNEQF
J gene: TRBJ2-2; V gene: TRBV11-3; CDR3 protein: ASSLREPEGGELF
J gene: TRBJ2-7; V gene: TRBV9; CDR3 protein: ASSAGLAGGPEY
J gene: TRBJ2-7; V gene: TRBV7-6; CDR3 protein: ASSLRLDGTYYEQY
J gene: TRBJ1-2; V gene: TRBV5-1; CDR3 protein: ASSRDVPGYT
J gene: TRBJ2-1; V gene: TRBV27; CDR3 protein: ASSSTTDRNYNEQF
J gene: TRBJ2-3; V gene: TRBV5-1; CDR3 protein: ASSLGATSTDTQY
J gene: TRBJ2-5; V gene: TRBV12-3/TRBV12-4; CDR3 protein: ASSPSTSGRALETQY
J gene: TRBJ2-7; V gene: TRBV5-1; CDR3 protein: ASSLHREGEQY
J gene: TRBJ2-7; V gene: TRBV20-1; CDR3 protein: SAYSSDDYEQY
J gene: TRBJ2-1; V gene: TRBV27; CDR3 protein: ASSLILKRDNEQF
J gene: TRBJ2-2; V gene: TRBV9; CDR3 protein: ASSSPTTQWGDLGRSGELF
J gene: TRBJ1-1; V gene: TRBV18; CDR3 protein: ASSNIGGDTEAF
J gene: TRBJ1-5; V gene: TRBV6-1; CDR3 protein: ASSATGGWGNQPEH
J gene: TRBJ1-1; V gene: TRBV29-1; CDR3 protein: SASRGALNTEAF
J gene: TRBJ2-1; V gene: TRBV5-1; CDR3 protein: ASSLGEGAEQF
J gene: TRBJ2-2; V gene: TRBV4-1; CDR3 protein: ASRQHPVAGNTGELF
J gene: TRBJ2-1; V gene: TRBV11-2; CDR3 protein: ASSLGHWVNSDEQF
J gene: TRBJ2-5; V gene: TRBV12-3/TRBV12-4; CDR3 protein: ASRPSGETQY
J gene: TRBJ1-1; V gene: TRBV14; CDR3 protein: ASSQDGYWNTEAF
J gene: TRBJ2-7; V gene: TRBV12-3/TRBV12-4; CDR3 protein: ASSLAGKTYEQY
J gene: TRBJ2-7; V gene: TRBV5-1; CDR3 protein: ASSPTSGGTYERY
J gene: TRBJ2-3; V gene: TRBV4-2; CDR3 protein: ASSQDPGPVRDTQY
J gene: TRBJ1-2; V gene: TRBV12-3/TRBV12-4; CDR3 protein: ASSKRRDSPYGYT
J gene: TRBJ1-1; V gene: TRBV6-1; CDR3 protein: ASSDRENTEAF
J gene: TRBJ2-7; V gene: TRBV6-1; CDR3 protein: ASNLRPTSPTYEQY
J gene: TRBJ2-7; V gene: TRBV9; CDR3 protein: ASSGGLAYEQY
J gene: TRBJ2-5; V gene: TRBV10-3; CDR3 protein: AISATSGETQY
J gene: TRBJ2-1; V gene: TRBV7-3; CDR3 protein: ASSLLGVAGVNEQF
J gene: TRBJ2-3; V gene: TRBV6-5; CDR3 protein: ASSYEAGGPGDTQY
J gene: TRBJ2-1; V gene: TRBV15; CDR3 protein: ATSMNRGPGNEQF
J gene: TRBJ2-3; V gene: TRBV29-1; CDR3 protein: SAVGLAGPGPTDTQY
J gene: TRBJ2-7; V gene: TRBV5-1; CDR3 protein: ASSLDRISGYEQY
J gene: TRBJ1-2; V gene: TRBV5-1; CDR3 protein: ASSPKPYGDGYT
J gene: TRBJ2-7; V gene: TRBV20-1; CDR3 protein: SARESRVAKYEQY
J gene: TRBJ2-3; V gene: TRBV5-5; CDR3 protein: ASSWVAGAPDTQY
J gene: TRBJ2-1; V gene: TRBV29-1; CDR3 protein: SCSGEGYEQF
J gene: TRBJ2-2; V gene: TRBV24-1; CDR3 protein: ATSDSRQDYTGELF
J gene: TRBJ2-1; V gene: TRBV30; CDR3 protein: AWSVWAPELGRGEQF
J gene: TRBJ2-3; V gene: TRBV20-1; CDR3 protein: SARQTSGSATDTQY
J gene: TRBJ2-1; V gene: TRBV5-1; CDR3 protein: ASSYFSSGRVPNSYNEQF
J gene: TRBJ2-1; V gene: TRBV12-3/TRBV12-4; CDR3 protein: ASSFPPRGGNEQF
J gene: TRBJ2-1; V gene: TRBV7-3; CDR3 protein: ASGRDGLANNEQF
J gene: TRBJ1-1; V gene: TRBV5-1; CDR3 protein: ATQETRGLETEAF
J gene: TRBJ2-3; V gene: TRBV20-1; CDR3 protein: GWGSGRAQY